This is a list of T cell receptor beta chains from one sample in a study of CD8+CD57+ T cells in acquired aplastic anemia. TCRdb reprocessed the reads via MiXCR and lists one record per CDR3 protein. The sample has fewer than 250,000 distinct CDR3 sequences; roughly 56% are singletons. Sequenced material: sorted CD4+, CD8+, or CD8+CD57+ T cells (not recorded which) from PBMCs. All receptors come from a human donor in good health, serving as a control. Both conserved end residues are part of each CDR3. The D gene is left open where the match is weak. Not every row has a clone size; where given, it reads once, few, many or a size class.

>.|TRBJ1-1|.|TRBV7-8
TGTGCCAGCAGCTTGGGAGCAGGGAACACTGAAGCTTTCTTC
CASSLGAGNTEAFF
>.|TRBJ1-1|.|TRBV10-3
TGTGCCATCAGGGACGGAATTAACACTGAAGCTTTCTTT
CAIRDGINTEAFF
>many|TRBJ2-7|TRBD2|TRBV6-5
TGTGCCAGCAGGCCCCTAGCGGGGGGGATGGAGCAGTACTTC
CASRPLAGGMEQYF
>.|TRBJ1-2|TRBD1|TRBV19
TGTGCCAGTAACCGGGACAGCAGCTCTGGAAACACCTTC
CASNRDSSSGNTF
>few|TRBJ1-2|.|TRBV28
TGTGCCAGCAGTTCTCTCTTGGTTGGACAGCAAACATCCTTCTATGGCTACACCTTC
CASSSLLVGQQTSFYGYTF
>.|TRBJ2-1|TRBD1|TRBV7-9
TGTGCCAGCAGCCAGGGACAGGGCGACTACAATGAGCAGTTCTTC
CASSQGQGDYNEQFF
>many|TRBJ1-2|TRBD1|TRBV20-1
TGCAGTGCTAGAGTCGAAGGGACAGGGGGGGGCTACACCTTC
CSARVEGTGGGYTF
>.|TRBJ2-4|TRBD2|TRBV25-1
TGTGCCAGCAGAGGGAGGGGTAAAAACATTCAGTACTTC
CASRGRGKNIQYF
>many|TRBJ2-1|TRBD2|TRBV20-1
TGCAGTGCTAGAAGGCTAGCGGGGGAGAGCTCCTACAATGAGCAGTTCTTC
CSARRLAGESSYNEQFF
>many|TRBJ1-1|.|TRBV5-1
TGCGCCAGCAGCGCCGTTGGCAGGGGCGCATCTACTGAAGCTTTCTTT
CASSAVGRGASTEAFF
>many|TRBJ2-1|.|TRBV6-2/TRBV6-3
TGTGCCAGCGCGTTAGCCCAGGGGACTTACAATGAGCAGTTCTTC
CASALAQGTYNEQFF
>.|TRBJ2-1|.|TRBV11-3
TGTGCCAGCAGCTTAGGGCCGGGCTACCGGCAGTTCTTC
CASSLGPGYRQFF
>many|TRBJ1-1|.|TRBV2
TGTGCCAGCAGCTTAGGGGGTCACACTGAAGCTTTCTTT
CASSLGGHTEAFF
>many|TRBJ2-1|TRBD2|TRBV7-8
TGTGCCAGCAGCCCACGAGGAAGACTAGCGGATAATGAGCAGTTCTTC
CASSPRGRLADNEQFF
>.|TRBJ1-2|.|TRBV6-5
TGTGCCAGCAGCTTGGACAAATCCTATGGCTACACCTTC
CASSLDKSYGYTF
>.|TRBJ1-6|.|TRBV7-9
TGTGCCAGCAGCCCGGGCCGGGCTTCACCCCTCCACTTT
CASSPGRASPLHF
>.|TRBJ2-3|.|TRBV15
TGTGCCACGCGAGGTGCGGGCCGTAGCACAGATACGCAGTATTTT
CATRGAGRSTDTQYF
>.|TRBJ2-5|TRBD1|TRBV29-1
TGCAGCACGGGGACAGGGCGAGGAGAGACCCAGTACTTC
CSTGTGRGETQYF
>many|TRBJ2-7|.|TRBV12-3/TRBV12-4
TGTGCCAGCAGGCGGAAGACAGGTGATACCTACGAGCAGTACTTC
CASRRKTGDTYEQYF
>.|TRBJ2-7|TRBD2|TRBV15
TGTGCCACCAGCCGACTAGCGGGAGGTTCCGGCGAGCAGTACTTC
CATSRLAGGSGEQYF
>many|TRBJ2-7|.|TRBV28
TGTGCCAGCAGACTATCCTTTATTTCGGAGCAGTACTTC
CASRLSFISEQYF
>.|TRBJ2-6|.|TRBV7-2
TGTGCCAGCAGCAGCGTTTTCTCTGGGGCCAACGTCCTGACTTTC
CASSSVFSGANVLTF
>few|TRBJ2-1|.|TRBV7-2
TGTGCCAGCAGCCGGCCAGCGGGCAGTTACAATGAGCAGTTCTTC
CASSRPAGSYNEQFF
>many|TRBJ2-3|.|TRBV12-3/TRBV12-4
TGTGCCAGCAGTGGCACGGGATCGATCACAGATACGCAGTATTTT
CASSGTGSITDTQYF
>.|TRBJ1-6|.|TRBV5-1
TGCGCCAGCAGCTTGGAGGGGAGGGAGCAATCACCCCTCCACTTT
CASSLEGREQSPLHF
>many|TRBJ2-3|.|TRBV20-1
TGCAGTGCTAGTGGTTATACGCAGTATTTT
CSASGYTQYF
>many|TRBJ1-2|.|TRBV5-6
TGTGCCAGCAGCCTCCGGGGGGCAGGAAACTATGGCTACACCTTC
CASSLRGAGNYGYTF
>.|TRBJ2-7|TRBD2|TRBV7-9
TGTGCCAGCAGCCAACCGGGACTAGCGGGACTCGAGCAGTACTTC
CASSQPGLAGLEQYF
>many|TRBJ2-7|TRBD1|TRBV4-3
TGCGCCAGCAGCCAAGATAAAACAGGGGTTTACGAGCAGTACTTC
CASSQDKTGVYEQYF
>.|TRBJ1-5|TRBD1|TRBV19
TGTGCCGGTAGTAGATTAGGACAGGCTAGCAATCAGCCCCAGCATTTT
CAGSRLGQASNQPQHF
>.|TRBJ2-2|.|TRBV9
TGTGCCAGCAGCGAACGCCCCCTCGGGGAGCTGTTTTTT
CASSERPLGELFF
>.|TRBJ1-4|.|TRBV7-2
TGTGCCAGCAGCTCGTCCCTAGGGGGTGAAAAACTGTTTTTT
CASSSSLGGEKLFF
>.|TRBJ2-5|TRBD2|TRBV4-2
TGTGCCAGCAGCCAAGAGGGTAGCGGGGGGGCGGAGACCCAGTACTTC
CASSQEGSGGAETQYF
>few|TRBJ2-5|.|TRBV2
TGTGCCAGCAGTGAATCCGGGGGTCAGCCCCAGTACTTC
CASSESGGQPQYF
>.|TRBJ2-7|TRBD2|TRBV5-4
TGTGCCAGCAGACACATAGCGGGGGCGACCATTTACGAGCAGTACTTC
CASRHIAGATIYEQYF
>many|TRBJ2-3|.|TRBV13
TGTGCCAGCAGCTTAGGAGGGTGGGGGCTGGGAACAGATACGCAGTATTTT
CASSLGGWGLGTDTQYF
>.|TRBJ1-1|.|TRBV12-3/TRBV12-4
TGTGCCAGCAGTTCTCCAATCCGGCGGTCTGATGAAGCTTTCTTT
CASSSPIRRSDEAFF
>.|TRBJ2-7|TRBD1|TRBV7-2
TGTGCCAGCAGCGTACCCCGAGGGACAGGGCCCTACGAGCAGTACTTC
CASSVPRGTGPYEQYF
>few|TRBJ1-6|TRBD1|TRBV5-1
TGCGCCAGCAGCTTGCAGGGGGCAAATCCACCTCTCCACTTT
CASSLQGANPPLHF
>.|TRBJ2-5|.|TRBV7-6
TGTGCCAGCACCTACCGGGACGGGGGCATCGAGACCCAGTACTTC
CASTYRDGGIETQYF
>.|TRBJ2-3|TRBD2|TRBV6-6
TGTGCCAGCAGGGGACTAGCGGACACAGATACGCAGTATTTT
CASRGLADTDTQYF
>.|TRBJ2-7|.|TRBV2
TGTGCCTGCAGAGGACTTGAGTACGAGCAGTACTTC
CACRGLEYEQYF
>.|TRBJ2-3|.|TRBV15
TGTGCCACCAGCAGAGATCGGGGCCCGCAGTATTTT
CATSRDRGPQYF
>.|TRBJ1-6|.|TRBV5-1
TGCGCCAGCAGCTTGGCCGGGAAAGGGACACGGATGAGCTCCTATAATTCACCCCTCCACTTT
CASSLAGKGTRMSSYNSPLHF
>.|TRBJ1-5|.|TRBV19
TGTGCCAGTAGTAGGCCGGGGGGGTCCAACAATCAGCCCCAGCATTTT
CASSRPGGSNNQPQHF
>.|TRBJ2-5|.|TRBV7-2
TGTACCAGCGGGGTGGGACAAGTGGGTGAGACCCAGTACTTC
CTSGVGQVGETQYF
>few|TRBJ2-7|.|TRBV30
TGTGCCTGGAGGGACAGAGGCCAATACGAGCAGTACTTC
CAWRDRGQYEQYF
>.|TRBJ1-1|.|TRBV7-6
TGTGCCAGCACCATTACTGATGGACGGGACCTTGAAGCTTTCTTT
CASTITDGRDLEAFF
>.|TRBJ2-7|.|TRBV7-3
TGTGCCTGCAGTTCCCTACTAGACTCCTACGAGCAGTACTTC
CACSSLLDSYEQYF
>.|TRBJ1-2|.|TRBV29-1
TGCAGCGTTACCCGGGGGTACGGCTACACCTTC
CSVTRGYGYTF
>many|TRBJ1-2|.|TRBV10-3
TGTGCCATCAGTGAGTCGGGAGGGACAAACTATGGCTACACCTTC
CAISESGGTNYGYTF
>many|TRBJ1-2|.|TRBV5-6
TGTGCCAGCAGAACGGGGTCTATGGCTAACTATGGCTACACCTTC
CASRTGSMANYGYTF
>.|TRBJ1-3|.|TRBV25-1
TGTGCCAGCAGCGAATCAGGCGCTGGAAACACCATATATTTT
CASSESGAGNTIYF
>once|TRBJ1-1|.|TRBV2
TGTGCCAGCGGCCGGGACGGATACACTGAAGCTTTCTTT
CASGRDGYTEAFF
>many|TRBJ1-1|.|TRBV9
TGTGCCAGCAGCGTAGCTTTGCGGGCTGAAGCTTTCTTT
CASSVALRAEAFF